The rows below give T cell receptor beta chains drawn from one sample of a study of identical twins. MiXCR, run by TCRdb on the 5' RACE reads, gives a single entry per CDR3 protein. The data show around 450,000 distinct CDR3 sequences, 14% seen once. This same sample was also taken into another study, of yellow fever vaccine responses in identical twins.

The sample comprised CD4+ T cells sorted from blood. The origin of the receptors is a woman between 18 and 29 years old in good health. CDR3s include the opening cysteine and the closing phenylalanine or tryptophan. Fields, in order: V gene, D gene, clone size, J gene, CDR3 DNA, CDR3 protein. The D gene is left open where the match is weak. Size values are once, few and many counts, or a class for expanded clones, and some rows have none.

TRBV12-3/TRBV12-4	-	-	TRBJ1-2	TGTGCCAGCAGCCAGGGGACATATGGCTATGGCTACACCTTC	CASSQGTYGYGYTF
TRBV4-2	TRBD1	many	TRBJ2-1	TGTGCCAGCAGCCAGGCCCAGGGGGATGGCTCCTACAATGAGCAGTTCTTC	CASSQAQGDGSYNEQFF
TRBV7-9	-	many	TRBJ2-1	TGTGCCAGCACCAGTTACAGGGGAGGGTTTTTCGATGAGCAGTTCTTC	CASTSYRGGFFDEQFF
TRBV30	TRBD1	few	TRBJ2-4	TGTGCCTGGAGTAGAAGGCAGGGGGACATTCAGTACTTC	CAWSRRQGDIQYF
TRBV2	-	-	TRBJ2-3	TGTGCCAGCAGTTACAGGGGGCTAGCGGGGGGCACAGATACGCAGTATTTT	CASSYRGLAGGTDTQYF
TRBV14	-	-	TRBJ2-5	TGTGCCAGCAGCCGCGATCGGGTAAACCAAGAGACCCAGTACTTC	CASSRDRVNQETQYF
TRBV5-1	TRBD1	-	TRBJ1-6	TGCGCCAGCAGCTTGACAGGGGAAGTTTCACCCCTCCACTTT	CASSLTGEVSPLHF
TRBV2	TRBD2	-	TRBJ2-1	TGTGCCAGCAGTAAAGCGGGGGGTCGGGGGGAGCAGTTCTTC	CASSKAGGRGEQFF
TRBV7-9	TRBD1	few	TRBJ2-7	TGTGCCAGCAGCTTATCCCAGGGACAGCTCTACGAGCAGTACTTC	CASSLSQGQLYEQYF
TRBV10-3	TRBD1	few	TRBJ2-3	TGTGCCACCCAAAGACAGGGGACTGGCACAGATACGCAGTATTTT	CATQRQGTGTDTQYF
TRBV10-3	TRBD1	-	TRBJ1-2	TGTGCCATCAGCTTCGGACAGGGAAGCGGATCCTATGGCTACACCTTC	CAISFGQGSGSYGYTF
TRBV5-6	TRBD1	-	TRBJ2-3	TGTGCCAGCAGCTCGGTGTTACAGGGGGCGCGAGATACGCAGTATTTT	CASSSVLQGARDTQYF
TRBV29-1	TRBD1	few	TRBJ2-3	TGCAGCCAGGGGACAGGGCTCAATACGCAGTATTTT	CSQGTGLNTQYF